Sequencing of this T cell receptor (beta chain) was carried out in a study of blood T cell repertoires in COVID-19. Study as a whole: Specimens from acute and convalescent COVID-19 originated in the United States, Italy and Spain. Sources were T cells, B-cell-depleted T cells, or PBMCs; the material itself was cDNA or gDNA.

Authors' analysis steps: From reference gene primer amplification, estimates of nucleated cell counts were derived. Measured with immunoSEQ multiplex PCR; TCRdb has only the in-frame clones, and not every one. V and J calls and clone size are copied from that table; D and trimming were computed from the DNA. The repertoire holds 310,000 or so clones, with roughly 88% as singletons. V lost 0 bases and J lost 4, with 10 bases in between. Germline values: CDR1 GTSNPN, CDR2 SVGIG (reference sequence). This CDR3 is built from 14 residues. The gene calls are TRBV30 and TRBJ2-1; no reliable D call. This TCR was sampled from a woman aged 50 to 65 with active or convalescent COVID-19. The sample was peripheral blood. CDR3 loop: CAWSVRREYNEQFF. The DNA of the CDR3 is TGTGCCTGGAGTGTAAGGAGAGAGTACAATGAGCAGTTCTTC.